A single sample is the source of the 32 T cell receptor beta chains below, sequenced in a study of T-cell reconstitution after alpha-beta-depleted transplantation in children. Preparation of the TCRbeta library involved a method that used unique molecular identifiers. One entry per CDR3 protein results from TCRdb running MiXCR on the PCR reads. This sample carries about 400,000 distinct CDR3 sequences, around 21% of them seen once, and the ten largest clones take approximately 3.8%. The sequenced sample was PBMCs from the stem cell graft donor, obtained from the stem cell graft. All receptors come from a human donor who donated a stem cell graft to a child with acute myeloid leukemia.

This clonotype was counted many times. This chain links TRBV20-1 with TRBJ1-1, with 9 nucleotides matching TRBD1. CDR1 and CDR2 (germline): DFQATT, SNEGSKA (reference sequence). V was pared by 6 bases and J by 1 base, with 6 bases of the junction left unmatched. The CDR3 has 14 amino acids. In nucleotides, the CDR3 is TGCAGTGCCACGGGGGACAGGGCGAACACTGAAGCTTTCTTT. It yields the protein CSATGDRANTEAFF.

This clonotype was detected ten times or more. The CDR3 region has the DNA TGCAGCGTAGTCGGCGGGAGTCCCTTTTACAATGAGCAGTTCTTC. Its protein product is CSVVGGSPFYNEQFF. This chain uses TRBV29-1 with TRBJ2-1, with 7 bases aligning to TRBD2. Germline values: CDR1 SQVTM, CDR2 ANQGSEA. The V gene end was trimmed by 6 bases and the J gene end by 4 bases; junction bases not matched to a gene: 12. This CDR3 region has 15 residues.

The chain has TRBV6-1 and TRBJ2-6; D gene unclear. Germline V gene lookup returns CDR1 MNHNS and CDR2 SASEGT. The CDR3 totals 16 residues. V shed 6 bases and J shed 0 bases, with 12 bases lying between them. The CDR3 coding sequence is TGTGCCAGCAGCCCCAAGCTTGTCTCTGGGGCCAACGTCCTGACTTTC. Protein sequence: CASSPKLVSGANVLTF.

In this sample, this clonotype turned up a few times. J is TRBJ1-2 and V is TRBV9; TRBD1 agrees at 7 bases. The J segment lost 3 bases and the V segment lost 4 bases, leaving 9 bases of the junction unmatched. CDR1 and CDR2 from the germline V gene are SGDLS and YYNGEE. The CDR3 loop spans 15 amino acids. The CDR3 sequence is CASSPKGQPDYGYTF. CDR3 sequence (DNA): TGTGCCAGCAGCCCCAAGGGACAGCCCGACTATGGCTACACCTTC.

The J gene is TRBJ1-5, the V gene TRBV6-1; 9 bases fit TRBD1. Germline values: CDR1 MNHNS, CDR2 SASEGT. The CDR3 is made up of 15 amino acids. J was trimmed by 4 bases and V by 2 bases; bases with no gene match: 3. CDR3 residues: CASSEMTGGNQPQHF. The DNA of the CDR3 is TGTGCCAGCAGTGAAATGACAGGGGGAAATCAGCCCCAGCATTTT.

The chain is built from TRBV6-5 and TRBJ2-1; the match to TRBD2 covers 9 bases. V shed 2 bases and J 8 bases; nucleotides not matched to a gene: 10. Germline V gene sequence: CDR1 MNHEY, CDR2 SVGAGI. The CDR3 is 16 amino acids. In nucleotides, the CDR3 is TGTGCCAGCAGTTACGGTTTGGGGACTAGCCCCCATGAGCAGTTCTTC. Residues: CASSYGLGTSPHEQFF.

This clonotype has at least ten counts. The CDR3 is CSVAGRAYNEQFF. As DNA, the CDR3 is TGCAGCGTTGCCGGGAGGGCTTACAATGAGCAGTTCTTC. The rearrangement uses TRBV29-1 and TRBJ2-1; 8 positions match TRBD2. The CDR3 is made up of 13 amino acids. The V gene end was trimmed by 4 bases and the J gene end by 4 bases; junction bases not matched to a gene: 3. The germline V gene encodes CDR1 SQVTM and CDR2 ANQGSEA.

This sequence joins TRBV27 and TRBJ2-7, with 11 positions matching TRBD2. V shed 8 bases, J shed 6 bases, and the junction held 6 bases outside the gene matches. This CDR3 has 13 amino acids. CDR1 MNHEY and CDR2 SMNVEV come from the germline V gene (reference sequence). DNA for the CDR3: TGTGCCAGCGGCTCGGGACTAGCGGTCGAGCAGTACTTC. Protein sequence: CASGSGLAVEQYF.

This clonotype was found a few times. V gene TRBV9 combines with J gene TRBJ2-7, with a possible D match to TRBD1 (6 bases). Trimming took off 0 bases at V and 2 bases at J, with 15 bases between the two ends. Per the germline V gene, CDR1 is SGDLS and CDR2 is YYNGEE. The CDR3 loop spans 16 amino acids. The CDR3 here is CASSVEAGTMAYEQYF. The CDR3 region has the DNA TGTGCCAGCAGCGTAGAGGCAGGGACAATGGCCTACGAGCAGTACTTC.

V usage is TRBV7-8 and J usage is TRBJ1-1, with D perhaps TRBD1 (5 bases). CDR3 size: 16 residues. V was cut by 5 bases and J by 11 bases, with 27 bases left in between. The germline CDR1 and CDR2 sequences are SGHVS and FQNEAQ. The CDR3 region is CASSPTSRGHVHGAFF. The CDR3 nucleotides are TGTGCCAGCAGCCCTACCTCCCGGGGCCATGTGCATGGTGCTTTCTTT.

This clonotype was picked up a small number of times. V and J are TRBV10-3 and TRBJ2-1, with TRBD2 matching over 9 bases. Germline CDR1 is ENHRY and CDR2 is SYGVKD. The CDR3 sequence is 17 residues long. Trimming cost V 2 bases and J 3 bases; bases outside gene matches: 8. As DNA, the CDR3 is TGTGCCATCAGTGAGCGGCCTAGCGGGGACGTCTACAATGAGCAGTTCTTC. Amino acids: CAISERPSGDVYNEQFF.

V usage is TRBV7-2 and J usage is TRBJ2-5; 7 bases align to TRBD2. The CDR3 has 12 residues. Trimming cost V 7 bases and J 5 bases; bases outside gene matches: 4. Germline V lookup: CDR1 SGHTA, CDR2 FQGNSA. The CDR3: CASTGTTETQYF. For the CDR3, the DNA is TGTGCCAGCACCGGGACTACCGAGACCCAGTACTTC. The entire variable domain, with the rest obtained from reference TRBV7-2 and TRBJ2-5, is as follows: GAGVSQSPSNKVTEKGKDVELRCDPISGHTALYWYRQSLGQGLEFLIYFQGNSAPDKSGLPSDRFSAERTGGSVSTLTIQRTQQEDSAVYLCASTGTTETQYFGPGTRLLVL.

There are a few counts of this clonotype. The chain uses TRBV28 and TRBJ2-1; D is perhaps TRBD2 (5 bases). V lost 6 bases and J lost 6, with 21 bases in between. The CDR3 sequence is 16 residues long. From germline, CDR1 is MDHEN and CDR2 SYDVKM. The CDR3 here is CASSPTPGDGFNEQFF. The CDR3 region has the DNA TGTGCCAGCAGCCCTACTCCCGGGGATGGGTTCAATGAGCAGTTCTTC.

The chain joins TRBV28 to TRBJ2-1; no clear D gene. Germline loops: CDR1 MDHEN, CDR2 SYDVKM. The length of the CDR3 is 13 residues. V lost 1 base to trimming and J lost 10 bases, with 11 bases between them. The CDR3 reads CASSLLTTKEQFF. The CDR3 DNA sequence: TGTGCCAGCAGTTTATTAACCACGAAGGAGCAGTTCTTC.

In this sample, this clonotype turned up many times. The genes are TRBV6-1 and TRBJ2-7; 7 nucleotides match TRBD2. This CDR3 contains 16 residues. V lost 7 bases, J lost 5 bases, and 17 bases stayed unmatched. From germline, CDR1 is MNHNS and CDR2 SASEGT. The CDR3 bases are TGTGCCAGCATCGGAGGGGCCGGCGGGAGTTGGAACGAGCAGTACTTC. Protein: CASIGGAGGSWNEQYF.

The rearrangement uses TRBV29-1 and TRBJ2-2, with no clear D. V was trimmed by 4 bases and J by 5 bases, leaving 11 bases between them. The CDR3 covers 13 residues. Germline CDR1 and CDR2: SQVTM and ANQGSEA. CDR3 in DNA: TGCAGCGTTGCGACGAAATTAACCGGGGAGCTGTTTTTT. Protein sequence: CSVATKLTGELFF.

In its sample, this clonotype was seen a few times. The chain combines TRBV7-2 with TRBJ2-7; D is undetermined. Trimming cost V 4 bases and J 2 bases, with 15 bases left between them. Germline V gene data show CDR1 as SGHTA and CDR2 as FQGNSA. This CDR3 contains 15 residues. The CDR3 nucleotides are TGTGCCAGCAGCTCATCCGTACTTCGACCCTACGAGCAGTACTTC. Amino acids: CASSSSVLRPYEQYF.

The J gene is TRBJ2-7, the V gene TRBV7-2; maybe TRBD1 (5 bases). The V end lost 5 bases, the J end lost 3 bases, and 14 bases lay between the germline ends. Germline loops: CDR1 SGHTA, CDR2 FQGNSA. The CDR3 is 14 residues long. This CDR3 reads CASSPAPGYYEQYF. DNA for the CDR3: TGTGCCAGCAGCCCAGCCCCAGGGTACTACGAGCAGTACTTC.

This rearrangement joins TRBV4-1 to TRBJ2-5; D perhaps matches TRBD2 (5 bases). The V and J ends lost 2 bases and 5 bases respectively, with 12 bases between them. Germline lookup yields CDR1 MGHRA and CDR2 YSYEKL. The CDR3 is 14 amino acids. In nucleotides, the CDR3 is TGCGCCAGCAGCCAAATCCGGGGATGGGAGACCCAGTACTTC. Translating gives CASSQIRGWETQYF.

Remarks on this clonotype: A much larger clone differs from this one at a single base, so this may be a read error. This chain links TRBV7-2 with TRBJ2-7; a weak D match, TRBD1 (6 bases). Germline loops: CDR1 SGHTA, CDR2 FQGNSA. This CDR3 comprises 14 residues. V lost 5 bases and J lost 6, with 17 bases in between. CDR3 DNA: TGTGCCAGCAGCCCGTCTCGGACAGTCTCCGAGCAGTACTTC. Translation gives CASSPSRTVSEQYF.

The chain has TRBV20-1 and TRBJ1-2; D call uncertain. Trimming removed 3 bases from V and 2 bases from J, with 10 bases in between. Germline CDR1 and CDR2: DFQATT and SNEGSKA (reference sequence). This CDR3 comprises 13 residues. CDR3 in amino acids: CSASLGSNYGYTF. CDR3 coding DNA: TGCAGTGCTAGTCTGGGGTCAAACTATGGCTACACCTTC.

The sample holds a few counts of this clonotype. The chain combines TRBV12-3 or TRBV12-4 with TRBJ1-2; 10 bases map to TRBD1. CDR3 length: 14 amino acids. V lost 4 bases to trimming and J lost 5 bases; unmatched junction nucleotides: 4. The CDR3 DNA reads TGTGCCAGCAGTTCTCCGGGACAGGGGTATGGCTACACCTTC. Its protein product is CASSSPGQGYGYTF.

This clonotype was seen a handful of times. The chain links TRBV20-1 to TRBJ1-2; unclear D gene. V lost 5 bases and J 7 bases, leaving 11 bases between the germline ends. This CDR3 spans 11 amino acids. Germline V CDR1 and CDR2: DFQATT, SNEGSKA (reference sequence). CDR3 bases: TGCAGTGCTGTCTCTTTTTCTGGCTACACCTTC. This gives the protein CSAVSFSGYTF.

This sequence joins TRBV28 and TRBJ2-1; 16 bases align to TRBD2. CDR3 length: 18 residues. J lost 9 bases, V lost 6 bases, and 14 bases had no gene match. Germline CDR1 is MDHEN and CDR2 is SYDVKM. For the CDR3, the DNA is TGTGCCAGCAGGATTATAGGGACTAGCGGGAGGGCTGAGCGTGAGCAGTTCTTC. Translation gives CASRIIGTSGRAEREQFF.

This clonotype has only one observation. As DNA, the CDR3 is TGTGCCAGTAGTATTCAGGTAGACTCCTACGAGCAGTACTTC. It yields the protein CASSIQVDSYEQYF. V is TRBV19 and J is TRBJ2-7; D gene uncertain. Per germline, CDR1 LNHDA and CDR2 SQIVND (reference sequence). The CDR3 is 14 amino acids. Trimming left V 3 bases short and J 0 bases short, with 9 bases between.

V is TRBV3-1 and J is TRBJ2-5; 7 nucleotides agree with TRBD2. CDR1 and CDR2 from the germline V gene are LGHDT and YNNKEL (reference sequence). V dropped 4 bases and J dropped 2; count of bases not matched to a gene: 7. This CDR3 contains 15 residues. CDR3 nucleotide sequence: TGTGCCAGCAGCCGCCGGGACTACCTACAAGAGACCCAGTACTTC. Its protein is CASSRRDYLQETQYF.

This clonotype was recorded a few times. The V call is TRBV7-3, the J call TRBJ2-1; D unresolved. Trimming removed 4 bases at V and 8 bases at J, with 15 bases between. Germline V gene sequence: CDR1 SGHTA, CDR2 FQGTGA. CDR3 length: 14 residues. In DNA form, the CDR3 reads TGTGCCAGCAGCTCAACGGACCCTGCGGATGAGCAGTTCTTC. Residues: CASSSTDPADEQFF. The variable domain in full, with the rest retrieved from reference TRBV7-3 and TRBJ2-1, is GAGVSQTPSNKVTEKGKYVELRCDPISGHTALYWYRQSLGQGPEFLIYFQGTGAADDSGLPNDRFFAVRPEGSVSTLKIQRTERGDSAVYLCASSSTDPADEQFFGPGTRLTVL.

The rearrangement uses TRBV21-1 and TRBJ2-7; the table assigns TRBD1, which was not confirmed against the DNA. TRBV21-1 counts as a pseudogene. The CDR3 loop spans 16 amino acids. CDR3 residues: CASSKDRCRGNDEQYF. The CDR3 coding sequence is TGTGCCAGCAGCAAAGATCGGTGCCGGGGAAACGACGAGCAGTACTTC.

The chain combines TRBV29-1 with TRBJ2-7; no definite D call. The germline V and J ends were trimmed by 3 bases and 6 bases, with 18 bases remaining between them. CDR3 length: 14 residues. Germline CDR1 is SQVTM and CDR2 is ANQGSEA. CDR3 in DNA: TGCAGCGTTGACATAGACAATAAGAAGGGCGAGCAGTACTTC. Translated, it gives CSVDIDNKKGEQYF.

This clonotype appeared a few times. This chain connects TRBV6-1 to TRBJ1-3; no reliable D call. CDR3 length equals 13 residues. The germline V gene encodes CDR1 MNHNS and CDR2 SASEGT. V lost 10 bases and J lost 0, with 10 bases in between. The CDR3 is CATIPRSGNTIYF. The DNA for the CDR3 is TGTGCCACCATCCCCCGCTCTGGAAACACCATATATTTT.

This clonotype turned up a few times. The chain couples TRBV28 to TRBJ2-7; possible D gene TRBD2, 5 bases. The CDR3 runs 13 residues. CDR1 MDHEN and CDR2 SYDVKM come from the germline V gene. V shed 4 bases and J shed 0 bases, with 7 bases lying between them. The CDR3 loop is CASSSAGSYEQYF. CDR3 in DNA: TGTGCCAGCAGTTCTGCGGGCTCCTACGAGCAGTACTTC.

This clonotype was observed a handful of times. The rearrangement links TRBV28 to TRBJ2-1; no clear D gene. Between the trimmed V and J ends, which lost 3 bases and 14 bases, there was a span of 14 bases. The CDR3 length is 12 residues. Germline V CDR1 and CDR2: MDHEN, SYDVKM. The CDR3 loop is CASSFSQTAEFF. The DNA for the CDR3 is TGTGCCAGCAGTTTTAGCCAGACGGCGGAGTTCTTC.